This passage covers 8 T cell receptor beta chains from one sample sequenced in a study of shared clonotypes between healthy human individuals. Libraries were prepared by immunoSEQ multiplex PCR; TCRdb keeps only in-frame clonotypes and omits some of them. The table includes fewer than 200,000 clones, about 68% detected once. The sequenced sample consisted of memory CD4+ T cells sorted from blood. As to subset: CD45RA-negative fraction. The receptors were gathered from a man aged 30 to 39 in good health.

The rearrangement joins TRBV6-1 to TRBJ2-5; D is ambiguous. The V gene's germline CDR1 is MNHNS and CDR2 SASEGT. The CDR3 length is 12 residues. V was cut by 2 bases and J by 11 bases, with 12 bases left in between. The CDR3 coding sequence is TGTGCCAGCAGTGAATCGAATATGCCACAGTACTTC. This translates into CASSESNMPQYF.

The CDR3, as DNA: TGTGCCAGCAGGCGAGGACAGGGGGGTTCCTACGAGCAGTACTTC. It is translated as CASRRGQGGSYEQYF. V usage is TRBV28 and J usage is TRBJ2-7; 10 bases fit TRBD1. Germline CDR1 reads MDHEN; CDR2 reads SYDVKM. The CDR3 extends over 15 amino acids. V lost 6 bases to trimming and J lost 1 base; unmatched junction nucleotides: 6. Variable domain in full (rest from reference TRBV28 and TRBJ2-7): DVKVTQSSRYLVKRTGEKVFLECVQDMDHENMFWYRQDPGLGLRLIYFSYDVKMKEKGDIPEGYSVSREKKERFSLILESASTNQTSMYLCASRRGQGGSYEQYFGPGTRLTVT.

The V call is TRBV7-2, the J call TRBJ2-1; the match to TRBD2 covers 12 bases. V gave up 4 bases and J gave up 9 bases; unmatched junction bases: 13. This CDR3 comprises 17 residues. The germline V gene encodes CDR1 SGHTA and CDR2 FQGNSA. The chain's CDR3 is CASSSELAGGFRIEQFF. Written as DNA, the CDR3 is TGTGCCAGCAGCTCAGAGCTAGCGGGAGGGTTTCGTATTGAGCAGTTCTTC.

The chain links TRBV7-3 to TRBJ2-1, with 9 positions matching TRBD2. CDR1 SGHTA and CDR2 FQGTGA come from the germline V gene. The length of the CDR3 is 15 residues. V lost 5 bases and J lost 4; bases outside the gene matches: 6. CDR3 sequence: CASSLAGNPYNEQFF. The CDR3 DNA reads TGTGCCAGCAGCCTAGCGGGGAACCCATACAATGAGCAGTTCTTC.

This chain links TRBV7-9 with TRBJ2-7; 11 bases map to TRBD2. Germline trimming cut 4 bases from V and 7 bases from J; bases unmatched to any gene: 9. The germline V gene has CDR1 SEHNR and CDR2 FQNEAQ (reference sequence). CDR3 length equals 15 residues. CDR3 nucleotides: TGTGCCAGCAGCTCAGTAGCGGGAGGGCCGGGAGAGCAGTACTTC. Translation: CASSSVAGGPGEQYF.

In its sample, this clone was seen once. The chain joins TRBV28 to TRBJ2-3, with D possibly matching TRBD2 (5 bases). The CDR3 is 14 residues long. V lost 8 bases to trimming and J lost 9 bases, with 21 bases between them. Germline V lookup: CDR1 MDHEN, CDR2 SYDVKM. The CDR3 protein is CASPTPLARWTQYF. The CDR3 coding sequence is TGTGCCAGCCCCACCCCCTTAGCGAGATGGACGCAGTATTTT.

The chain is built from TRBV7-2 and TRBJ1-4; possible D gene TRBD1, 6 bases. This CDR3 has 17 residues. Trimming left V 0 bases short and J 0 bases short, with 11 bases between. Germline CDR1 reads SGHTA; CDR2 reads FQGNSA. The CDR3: CASSLAGGVTTNEKLFF. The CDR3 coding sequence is TGTGCCAGCAGCTTAGCGGGGGGCGTGACAACTAATGAAAAACTGTTTTTT.

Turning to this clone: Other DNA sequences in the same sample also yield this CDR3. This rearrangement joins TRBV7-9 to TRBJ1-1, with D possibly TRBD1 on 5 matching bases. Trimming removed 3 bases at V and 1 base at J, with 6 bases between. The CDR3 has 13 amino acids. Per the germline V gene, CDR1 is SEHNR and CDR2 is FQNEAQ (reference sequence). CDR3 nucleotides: TGTGCCAGCAGCTTCCAGGGGAACACTGAAGCTTTCTTT. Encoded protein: CASSFQGNTEAFF. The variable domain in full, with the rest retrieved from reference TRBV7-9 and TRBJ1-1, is DTGVSQNPRHKITKRGQNVTFRCDPISEHNRLYWYRQTLGQGPEFLTYFQNEAQLEKSRLLSDRFSAERPKGSFSTLEIQRTEQGDSAMYLCASSFQGNTEAFFGQGTRLTVV.